This T cell receptor beta chain comes out of a study of blood T cell repertoires in COVID-19. Sequencing was performed with immunoSEQ multiplex PCR; in TCRdb, only in-frame clones are kept and a portion is missing. This sample has about 40,000 clones, with around 81% found just once. The CDR3 consists of 15 residues. The junction had 8 bases not matched to a gene; V was cut back by 9 bases and J by 0 bases. Germline V gene sequence: CDR1 WNHNN, CDR2 SYGVQD (reference sequence). The chain joins TRBV10-1 to TRBJ1-5; TRBD1 aligns across 7 bases. The sequence was obtained from a man in his fifties or sixties with active COVID-19. The sequencing sample was made of peripheral blood. Here the CDR3 DNA reads TGCGCCAGAAATGACAGGGTTGTTAGCAATCAGCCCCAGCATTTT. Its translation is CARNDRVVSNQPQHF.